This paragraph reports one T cell receptor (beta chain). Its cognate antigen has yet to be identified. Base quality data are lacking; no much larger clone is found one base away. The entry originates in a study of vaccination effects on CD4 cells after COVID-19 (dated by TCRdb to between 2021 and 2022). Describing the broader study: To identify antigen-specific CD4+ T cell clonotypes by their expansion, the ViraFEST assay first stimulated PBMC with viral peptide pools and then applied TCR sequencing. About 2.1 million PBMC per well were cultured with 8.5 to 10 ug/ml peptides in IMDM containing around 4.6% human AB serum, approximately 10 IU/ml IL-2 and gentamicin. Altogether, around ten COVID-19 convalescent patients and a handful of SARS-CoV-2-naive healthy vaccine recipients made up the full study. After vaccination, three convalescent patients were sampled both early (day +14) and late (day +241, +227, +161 respectively). Post-vaccine samples across the study were collected a median of 72 days after the second dose, with a range of 14 to 241. In the study, cultures from other donors were sequenced using the Oncomine TCR Beta short-read assay on an Illumina iSeq 100. SARS-CoV-2 spike-specific CD4+ TCR repertoires from before and after mRNA vaccination were compared in COVID-19 convalescent patients and in infection-naive vaccine recipients. What the study reported, not specific to this receptor: Only a small number of convalescent patients were included, and no early post-infection timepoints were available, which limited the study. Marked clonal contraction was observed in both infection-induced and vaccine-induced clones at late post-vaccination timepoints, consistent with waning T cell responses. In convalescent patients, the post-vaccine spike-reactive repertoire consisted mainly of new vaccine-induced clones, largely distinct from infection-induced clones.

The library relied on the immunoSEQ multiplex PCR assay. TCR beta CDR3 sequencing was performed on DNA from the cultured, isolated CD4+ T cells. The paper's data handling went like this. Non-productive TCR sequences were removed and reads were trimmed to the CDR3 region, keeping CDR3s of at least 7 amino acids. The MANAFEST web app was used to identify antigen-specific clonotypes by comparing expansion in peptide wells with expansion in reference cultures. To count as positive, a clone had to show expansion at FDR<0.05 compared with the reference and with all other wells, an odds ratio above 5, and a frequency above 0.1% in two replicate wells. Clonotypes significantly expanded in SARS-CoV-2 spike wells and in at least one common cold coronavirus spike condition were defined as cross-reactive. CDR3 similarity was assessed by Levenshtein distance with the stringdist R package, and unrooted trees were built with ape in R 3.6.1. The table comes from immuneACCESS by way of TCRdb, which keeps in-frame sequences with V and J called. Part of the clones is missing from these tables; in studies checked, under half for an unresolved V gene and the rest for unknown reasons. That table supplies the V and J calls and clone size; D and trimming were determined from the DNA. This sample comprises around 50,000 clones, nearly 75% of them detected only once. The ten largest clonotypes hold around 5% of the sample.

After around ten days of culture, CD4+ T cells were isolated with the EasySep CD4+ T cell isolation kit. PCR-confirmed SARS-CoV-2 infection had occurred in convalescent patients between March and December 2020, before the Alpha, Beta and Delta variants emerged in the United States. Each participant got two doses of an mRNA SARS-CoV-2 vaccine, either BNT162b2 or mRNA-1273. Half of the culture medium was replaced with fresh IL-2-containing medium on days 3 and 7. Unless noted otherwise, every peptide stimulation condition was cultured in triplicate wells. Using Ficoll-Paque Plus gradient centrifugation, PBMC were separated from whole blood and then either used fresh or cryopreserved at -140C. The QIAamp micro DNA kit was used to extract genomic DNA from the cultured CD4+ T cells. V ends up 3 bases short and J 4 bases short, with an unmatched junction base count of 5. The CDR3 has 17 amino acids, counting the end cysteine and phenylalanine. Only the CDR3 part of the read is kept: 51 bases, read in frame from the first base. In the germline V gene (reference sequence), CDR1 corresponds to LNHDA and CDR2 to SQIVND.

The receptor chain draws on TRBV19 and TRBJ2-3, and TRBD2 matches 15 of the central bases. This receptor was identified in a human donor who had a prior SARS-CoV-2 infection. The specimen comprised CD4+ T cells from PBMCs cultured without peptide, sampled after COVID-19 vaccination. The nucleotide sequence reads as follows: TGTGCCAGTAGTATGTTGGGGACTAGCGGGGGGCCAGATACGCAGTATTTT. Protein translation: CASSMLGTSGGPDTQYF.